This TCR beta chain was recorded in a study of blood T cell repertoires in COVID-19. Germline V CDR1 and CDR2: DFQATT, SNEGSKA (reference sequence). The length of the CDR3 is 15 residues. J gave up 7 bases and V 3 bases, and 12 bases lay outside the gene matches. Authors' processing steps: From reference gene primer amplification, estimates of nucleated cell counts were derived. Sequenced by immunoSEQ multiplex PCR; TCRdb stores in-frame clones only, minus some. V, J and clone size are taken as reported in that table, and D and trimming were inferred from the DNA itself. The sample carries roughly 62,000 clones, about 87% recorded once.

The TCR comes from a human donor with active COVID-19. The donor label of this sample is uncertain. This chain joins TRBV20-1 and TRBJ1-5; 7 bases fit TRBD1. Sequencing was carried out using peripheral blood. CDR3 residues: CSASDRAVRGQPQHF. CDR3 DNA: TGCAGTGCTAGTGACAGGGCGGTTAGGGGGCAGCCCCAGCATTTT.